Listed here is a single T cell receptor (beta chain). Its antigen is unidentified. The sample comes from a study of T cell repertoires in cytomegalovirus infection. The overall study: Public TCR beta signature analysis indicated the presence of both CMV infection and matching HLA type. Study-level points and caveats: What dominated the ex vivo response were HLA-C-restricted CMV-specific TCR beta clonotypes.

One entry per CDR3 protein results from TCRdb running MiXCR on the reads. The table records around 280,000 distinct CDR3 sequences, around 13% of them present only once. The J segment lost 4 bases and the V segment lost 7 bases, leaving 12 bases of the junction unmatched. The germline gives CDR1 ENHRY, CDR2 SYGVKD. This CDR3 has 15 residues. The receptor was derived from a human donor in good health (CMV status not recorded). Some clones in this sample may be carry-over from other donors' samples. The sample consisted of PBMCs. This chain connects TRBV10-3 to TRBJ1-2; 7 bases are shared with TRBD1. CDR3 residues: CAITLGQPDVYGYTF. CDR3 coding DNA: TGTGCCATCACTTTGGGACAGCCGGATGTCTATGGCTACACCTTC.